The sequence of this T cell receptor beta chain was determined in a study of OX40 agonist ivuxolimab in advanced cancers. General notes on the study: Ivuxolimab was a fully human IgG2 agonistic monoclonal antibody targeting the costimulatory receptor OX40 (CD134). Peripheral TCRbeta sequencing aimed to test whether ivuxolimab altered TCR sequence diversity and caused clonal T-cell expansion. Among the roughly 50 dose-escalation patients, some 20 had hepatocellular carcinoma, some 15 melanoma, 9 renal cell carcinoma and 9 head and neck cancer. A male proportion of about 79% and a mean age of approximately 60 years, ranging from about 20 to 79, were recorded for the dose-escalation cohort. Prior anti-PD-1, anti-PD-L1 or anti-CTLA-4 therapy was permitted, and 30% to 45% of dose-escalation patients had received checkpoint inhibitors. The paper reports the monotherapy dose-escalation portion (N of about 52 patients) of the phase I ivuxolimab trial. Partial responses were achieved by three dose-escalation patients, of whom one had hepatocellular carcinoma and two had cutaneous melanoma. Intravenous ivuxolimab was administered to patients every 2 weeks at six dose levels: 0.01, 0.1, 0.3, 1.5, 3 and 10 mg/kg. The paper as a whole reports these results and caveats: The antigen specificity of the clonally expanded peripheral T cells was not determined. In the 0.1-3.0 mg/kg groups, partial responders were among the patients with the lowest normalized peripheral clonal expansion, particularly in CD8+ T cells. At doses from 0.1 to 3.0 mg/kg, clonal expansion was seen in both CD4+ and CD8+ blood T cells between baseline and week 6. After ivuxolimab, CD8+ T cells had more expanded clones than CD4+ T cells on average. Low levels of normalized T-cell clonal expansion were also shown by some nonresponding patients.

V trim: 5 bases; J trim: 0 bases; unmatched bases: 3. Including the terminal cysteine and phenylalanine, the CDR3 comprises 15 residues. Just the 45-base CDR3 DNA is kept, in frame starting at base 1. CDR1 and CDR2, looked up from the germline V gene, are SGHTA and FQGTGA. In regard to this clone: Its antigen is not yet known. The sample holds no much larger clone one base away, and base qualities are not on file.

To sequence the TCRbeta CDR3 region, genomic DNA was isolated from the sorted cells. TCRbeta CDR3 regions were sequenced using the immunoSEQ Assay. This is the immuneACCESS table as TCRdb keeps it, with only in-frame sequences that have V and J called. A part of the clones is gone; compared with another copy, unresolved V genes explain less than half, and the rest is unexplained. This sample comprises 45,000 to 65,000 clones, more than 70% of them detected only once. Of the sample, 3.6% falls within the top ten clones. The trial excluded patients who had a history of autoimmune disease or who were on systemic immunosuppression. Peripheral blood for TCR sequencing was drawn from every dose cohort at baseline, at cycle 4 day 1 and at cycle 7 day 1. The samples were drawn from a first-in-human, open-label, multicenter phase I dose-escalation trial of ivuxolimab. The trial enrolled adults with locally advanced or metastatic head and neck squamous cell, hepatocellular, melanoma or renal cell carcinoma. Before TCR sequencing, CD4+ and CD8+ T cells were separately sorted from peripheral blood.

Recombination connected TRBV7-3 to TRBJ2-1; TRBD2 aligns with 8 central bases. The sample in question was CD4+ or CD8+ T cells sorted from blood, obtained in a trial of the OX40 agonist ivuxolimab. This receptor was obtained from an adult with an advanced solid tumor such as melanoma, head and neck, liver or kidney cancer. This receptor carries the CDR3 CASSRGGSSYNEQFF. The DNA is as follows: TGTGCCAGCAGCCGGGGGGGAAGCTCCTACAATGAGCAGTTCTTC. This CDR3, with the reference TRBV7-3 and TRBJ2-1 proteins standing in past its ends, gives the full variable domain GAGVSQTPSNKVTEKGKYVELRCDPISGHTALYWYRQSLGQGPEFLIYFQGTGAADDSGLPNDRFFAVRPEGSVSTLKIQRTERGDSAVYLCASSRGGSSYNEQFFGPGTRLTVL.